The rows below give T cell receptor beta chains drawn from one sample of a study of T cells in Graves' hyperthyroidism and ophthalmopathy. TCRdb processed the multiplex PCR reads anew with MiXCR; each CDR3 protein has one entry. Of hundreds of thousands of distinct CDR3 sequences in the sample, approximately 42% were seen once. Sequenced: peripheral blood or thyroid tissue (not recorded which). The receptors were gathered from an adult man with Graves' disease, either hyperthyroidism or ophthalmopathy (not recorded which). CDR3s include the opening cysteine and the closing phenylalanine or tryptophan. Size tells how often a clone was seen (once, few, many) or the class of an expanded clone, and some rows leave it out.

v_call: TRBV9; clone_size: many; cdr3_aa: CASSPRPNTEAFF
v_call: TRBV24-1; clone_size: many; cdr3_aa: CATSDGTSGRAGTYNEQFF
v_call: TRBV29-1; clone_size: .; cdr3_aa: CSVDGGVDQPQHF
v_call: TRBV7-2; clone_size: .; cdr3_aa: CASSLTAGGPLRDEQYF
v_call: TRBV29-1; clone_size: .; cdr3_aa: CSVGDRGRAQPQHF
v_call: TRBV12-3/TRBV12-4; clone_size: few; cdr3_aa: CASSYRDPGNTIYF
v_call: TRBV29-1; clone_size: .; cdr3_aa: CSVAGTGANQPQHF
v_call: TRBV7-9; clone_size: few; cdr3_aa: CASSSGQGTNEQYF
v_call: TRBV2; clone_size: .; cdr3_aa: CAGSVLGTGVEQYF
v_call: TRBV2; clone_size: .; cdr3_aa: CASSKTGTGEKLFF
v_call: TRBV15; clone_size: .; cdr3_aa: CATSIDRAAYGYTF
v_call: TRBV20-1; clone_size: .; cdr3_aa: CSARATGTGGFYGYTF
v_call: TRBV20-1; clone_size: .; cdr3_aa: CSARDYRGPNQPQHF
v_call: TRBV29-1; clone_size: .; cdr3_aa: CSGLGQGIYGYTF
v_call: TRBV19; clone_size: .; cdr3_aa: CASSVKGSNQPQHF
v_call: TRBV20-1; clone_size: .; cdr3_aa: CSALYSGQGNSPLHF
v_call: TRBV12-3/TRBV12-4; clone_size: .; cdr3_aa: CASSYKNQPQHF
v_call: TRBV9; clone_size: .; cdr3_aa: CASSLGLRVTYGYTF
v_call: TRBV20-1; clone_size: few; cdr3_aa: CSATHRQEAYEQYF
v_call: TRBV5-1; clone_size: few; cdr3_aa: CASSLWRGWTETQYF
v_call: TRBV7-9; clone_size: few; cdr3_aa: CASSFPGGTYEQYF
v_call: TRBV2; clone_size: .; cdr3_aa: CAISESGPGELFF
v_call: TRBV7-3; clone_size: few; cdr3_aa: CASSGTGTGFEQYF
v_call: TRBV12-3/TRBV12-4; clone_size: few; cdr3_aa: CASSLKLGYQETQYF
v_call: TRBV29-1; clone_size: .; cdr3_aa: CSVDQGRAGGYTF
v_call: TRBV20-1; clone_size: .; cdr3_aa: CSAISGGEASYEQYF
v_call: TRBV6-1; clone_size: .; cdr3_aa: CASGDRGGGYTF
v_call: TRBV10-3; clone_size: many; cdr3_aa: CAISDVQGNYGYTF
v_call: TRBV20-1; clone_size: .; cdr3_aa: CSANPVGRGEQYF
v_call: TRBV7-4; clone_size: .; cdr3_aa: CASSLSVGAYEQYF
v_call: TRBV7-2; clone_size: many; cdr3_aa: CASSLSVSEGTYEQYF
v_call: TRBV20-1; clone_size: .; cdr3_aa: CSARAGPYGYTF
v_call: TRBV2; clone_size: few; cdr3_aa: CASSPGLLNEKLFF
v_call: TRBV5-1; clone_size: .; cdr3_aa: CASSLARQGAEAFF
v_call: TRBV20-1; clone_size: few; cdr3_aa: CSARDSMTGNYGYTF
v_call: TRBV19; clone_size: many; cdr3_aa: CASSSTGRTGANVLTF
v_call: TRBV15; clone_size: .; cdr3_aa: CATSSPDREQYF
v_call: TRBV7-9; clone_size: .; cdr3_aa: CASSREGTQETQYF
v_call: TRBV10-3; clone_size: many; cdr3_aa: CAIHGQGADYGYTF
v_call: TRBV7-2; clone_size: .; cdr3_aa: CASSLIGSSGRGYEQYF
v_call: TRBV7-9; clone_size: .; cdr3_aa: CASSSRSIRVVDYGYTF
v_call: TRBV2; clone_size: .; cdr3_aa: CASRRLSGARELFF
v_call: TRBV9; clone_size: .; cdr3_aa: CASSRGAAEAFF
v_call: TRBV10-2; clone_size: .; cdr3_aa: CASSESGGTTEAFF
v_call: TRBV7-2; clone_size: few; cdr3_aa: CASSPYRGNTGELFF
v_call: TRBV10-3; clone_size: .; cdr3_aa: CAQRTPRPGLFF